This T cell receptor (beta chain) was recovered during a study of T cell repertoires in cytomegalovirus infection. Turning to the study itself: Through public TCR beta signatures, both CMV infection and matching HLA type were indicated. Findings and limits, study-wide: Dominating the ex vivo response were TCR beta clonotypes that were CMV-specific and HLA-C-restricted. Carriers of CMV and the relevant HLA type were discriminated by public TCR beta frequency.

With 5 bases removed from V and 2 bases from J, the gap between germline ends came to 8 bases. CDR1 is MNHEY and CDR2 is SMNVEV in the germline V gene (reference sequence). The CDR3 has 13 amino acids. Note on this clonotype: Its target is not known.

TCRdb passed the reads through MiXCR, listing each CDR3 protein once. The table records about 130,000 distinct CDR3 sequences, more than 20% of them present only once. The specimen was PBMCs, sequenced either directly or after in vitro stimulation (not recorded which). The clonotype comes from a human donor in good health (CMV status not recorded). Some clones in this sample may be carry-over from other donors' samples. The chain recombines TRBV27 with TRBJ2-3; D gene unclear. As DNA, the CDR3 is TGTGCCAGCAGTGAACGGTTCACAGATACGCAGTATTTT. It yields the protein CASSERFTDTQYF.